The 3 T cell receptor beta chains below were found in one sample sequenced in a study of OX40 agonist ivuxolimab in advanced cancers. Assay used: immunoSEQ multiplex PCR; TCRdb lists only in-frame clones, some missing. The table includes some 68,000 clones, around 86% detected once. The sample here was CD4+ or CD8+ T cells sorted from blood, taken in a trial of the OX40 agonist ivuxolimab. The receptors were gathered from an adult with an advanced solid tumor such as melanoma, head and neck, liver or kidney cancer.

The CDR3 reads CASSLGTSGSTDTQYF. CDR3 DNA sequence: TGTGCCAGCAGCTTAGGGACTAGCGGAAGCACAGATACGCAGTATTTT. The gene calls are TRBV11-3 and TRBJ2-3, with 10 bases matching TRBD2. V shed 1 base, J shed 0 bases, and the junction held 1 base outside the gene matches. Germline V lookup: CDR1 SGHNT, CDR2 YENEEA. The CDR3 runs to 16 residues.

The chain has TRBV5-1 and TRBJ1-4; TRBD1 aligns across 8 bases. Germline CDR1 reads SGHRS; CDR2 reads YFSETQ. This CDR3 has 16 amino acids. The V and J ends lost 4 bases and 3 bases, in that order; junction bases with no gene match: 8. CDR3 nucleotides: TGCGCCAGCAGCGCTGGGACAGGCCCACCTAATGAAAAACTGTTTTTT. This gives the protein CASSAGTGPPNEKLFF.

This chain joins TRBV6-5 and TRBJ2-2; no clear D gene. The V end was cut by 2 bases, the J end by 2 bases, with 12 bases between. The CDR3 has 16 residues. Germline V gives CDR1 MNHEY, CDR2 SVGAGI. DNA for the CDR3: TGTGCCAGCAGTTACGAATCCCTAACTAACACCGGGGAGCTGTTTTTT. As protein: CASSYESLTNTGELFF.